This T cell receptor (beta chain) was recorded in a study of cytomegalovirus exposure and HLA in healthy donors. Points from the study as a whole: The dataset shows that most TCR sequences were rare, while some public TCRs occurred in many donors. Clonal expansion was found to be greater in HLA-associated TCR beta chains than in equally common others in a later analysis.

The CDR3 contains 14 residues. The V gene's germline CDR1 is MNHNY and CDR2 SVGAGI (reference sequence). V was shortened by 5 bases and J by 7 bases, with 15 bases between the two germline ends. This clone has only a few counts. What it recognizes is unknown. Both 60 Vbeta primers and 13 Jbeta primers went into the PCR. TCRdb keeps only in-frame clones here, not all; method: immunoSEQ multiplex PCR. The table has over 150,000 clones, 65% to 85% seen once. The chain employs TRBV6-6 and TRBJ1-5, with D unclear. The source material was PBMCs. The clonotype originates from a woman between 45 and 65 years old in good health and CMV-seropositive. CDR3 bases: TGTGCCAGCAGTGACACCTCCATCGTCCAGCCCCAGCATTTT. Its protein is CASSDTSIVQPQHF.